The 6 T cell receptor beta chains presented below share a single source sample, sequenced in a study of control samples from healthy donors and cancer patients (dated by TCRdb to 2018 to 2020). Libraries were prepared through the immunoSEQ multiplex PCR assay. This immuneACCESS table, as held by TCRdb, lists in-frame sequences with V and J called but not all clones. Of the missing ones, under half trace to an unresolved V gene in checked studies; the others have no known cause. Recorded for this sample are roughly 50,000 clones; roughly 92% of them occurred a single time. Roughly 4% of the sample is held by the ten biggest clonotypes. The sample taken for sequencing was blood. Receptors originate from a man aged 30 to 45 in good health.

The chain carries TRBV2 and TRBJ2-1; D is unresolved. The CDR3 sequence is 15 residues long. Germline CDR1 SNHLY, CDR2 FYNNEI. Deletions cut 2 bases from V and 4 bases from J, with 12 bases between. CDR3 DNA sequence: TGTGCCAGCAGTGAATCGATTCCACAGTACAATGAGCAGTTCTTC. It is translated as CASSESIPQYNEQFF.

The V call is TRBV5-4, the J call TRBJ1-5; 8 bases align to TRBD1. This CDR3 has 15 residues. Looked up from germline, CDR1 is SGHNT and CDR2 is YYREEE (reference sequence). The junction had 9 bases not matched to a gene; V was cut back by 4 bases and J by 6 bases. CDR3 amino acids: CASSLGGQGAQPQHF. The CDR3 region has the DNA TGTGCCAGCAGCCTTGGGGGGCAGGGGGCTCAGCCCCAGCATTTT.

This rearrangement joins TRBV7-2 to TRBJ2-7, with TRBD2 identical over 8 bases. The V gene end was trimmed by 4 bases and the J gene end by 3 bases; junction bases not matched to a gene: 8. The germline V gene has CDR1 SGHTA and CDR2 FQGNSA. The CDR3 runs 15 residues. CDR3 sequence: CASSSWGLAGYEQYF. Here the CDR3 DNA reads TGTGCCAGCAGCTCCTGGGGGCTAGCGGGCTACGAGCAGTACTTC.

This chain uses TRBV4-1 with TRBJ1-2; 7 nucleotides agree with TRBD1. From germline, CDR1 is MGHRA and CDR2 YSYEKL. The CDR3 runs 15 residues. Trimming at V came to 2 bases and at J to 6 bases, leaving 9 bases not matched to a gene. The CDR3 nucleotides are TGCGCCAGCAGCCAATCGACAGGGCTGGTGGATGGCTACACCTTC. Translated, it gives CASSQSTGLVDGYTF.

The chain combines TRBV7-8 with TRBJ2-1; D is possibly TRBD1 (6 bases). This CDR3 comprises 13 residues. Germline CDR1 reads SGHVS; CDR2 reads FQNEAQ. Trimming stripped 4 bases from V and 6 bases from J, with 10 bases between. CDR3: CASSWETGNEQFF. The CDR3 DNA reads TGTGCCAGCAGCTGGGAGACAGGCAATGAGCAGTTCTTC. Variable domain in full (rest from reference TRBV7-8 and TRBJ2-1): GAGVSQSPRYKVAKRGQDVALRCDPISGHVSLFWYQQALGQGPEFLTYFQNEAQLDKSGLPSDRFFAERPEGSVSTLKIQRTQQEDSAVYLCASSWETGNEQFFGPGTRLTVL.

The V call is TRBV7-2, the J call TRBJ2-7; 10 nucleotides align to TRBD1. Germline V gives CDR1 SGHTA, CDR2 FQGNSA. V shed 3 bases, J shed 2 bases, and the junction held 1 base outside the gene matches. This CDR3 spans 14 amino acids. In nucleotides, the CDR3 is TGTGCCAGCAGCTTCGGGACAGGGGCCTACGAGCAGTACTTC. Translating it yields CASSFGTGAYEQYF. The whole variable domain, filled in from reference TRBV7-2 and TRBJ2-7, reads GAGVSQSPSNKVTEKGKDVELRCDPISGHTALYWYRQSLGQGLEFLIYFQGNSAPDKSGLPSDRFSAERTGGSVSTLTIQRTQQEDSAVYLCASSFGTGAYEQYFGPGTRLTVT.